This passage covers 8 T cell receptor beta chains from one sample sequenced in a study of identical twins. TCRdb redid the calling of the 5' RACE reads with MiXCR, one entry per CDR3 protein. The table includes approximately 260,000 distinct CDR3 sequences, around 8% detected once. These data are also associated with another study on yellow fever vaccine responses in identical twins.

Sequencing used CD8+ T cells sorted from blood. The origin of the receptors is a woman under 30 in good health.

J is TRBJ2-7 and V is TRBV12-3 or TRBV12-4; perhaps D is TRBD1 or TRBD2 (7 bases each). This CDR3 spans 13 amino acids. V was pared by 3 bases and J by 4 bases, with 10 bases between. The CDR3 DNA reads as TGTGCCAGCAGTTTGCAGGGGGGGTACGAGCAGTACTTC. It translates to CASSLQGGYEQYF.

This clonotype was picked up a small number of times. The chain joins TRBV7-9 to TRBJ2-1, with 9 positions matching TRBD1. Germline CDR1 SEHNR, CDR2 FQNEAQ (reference sequence). The CDR3 extends over 16 amino acids. With 4 bases clipped from V and 9 bases from J, the junction kept 13 bases outside the gene matches. The CDR3 loop is CASSSRTGVPTSEQFF. DNA for the CDR3: TGTGCCAGCAGCTCGCGGACAGGGGTACCCACGAGTGAGCAGTTCTTC.

The genes are TRBV27 and TRBJ2-7, with D perhaps TRBD2 (5 bases). Germline CDR1 is MNHEY and CDR2 is SMNVEV (reference sequence). The CDR3 extends over 15 amino acids. V lost 5 bases, J lost 1 base, and 15 bases lay in between. The CDR3 DNA reads as TGTGCCAGCAGTCCCCCCCCGGACTCGTCCTACGAGCAGTACTTC. Translation: CASSPPPDSSYEQYF.

J is TRBJ2-5 and V is TRBV6-2 or TRBV6-3; D not resolved. The V end was cut by 1 base, the J end by 4 bases, with 7 bases between. Looked up from germline, CDR1 is MNHEY and CDR2 is SVGEGT. This CDR3 is built from 13 residues. This CDR3 is CASSYFRTETQYF. In DNA, the CDR3 is TGTGCCAGCAGTTACTTTAGGACAGAGACCCAGTACTTC.

This clonotype has a count of ten or more. The chain has TRBV6-5 and TRBJ2-3; no firm D call. V dropped 2 bases and J dropped 2 bases, with 14 bases sitting between them. From germline, CDR1 is MNHEY and CDR2 SVGAGI. The CDR3 sequence is 16 residues long. CDR3 DNA: TGTGCCAGCAGTTACGTGGCAGGAGAAAACACAGATACGCAGTATTTT. Translated, it gives CASSYVAGENTDTQYF.

The chain links TRBV5-1 to TRBJ2-5, with TRBD2 identical over 7 bases. The CDR3 has 17 residues. Per the germline V gene, CDR1 is SGHRS and CDR2 is YFSETQ. The V gene end was trimmed by 3 bases and the J gene end by 1 base; junction bases not matched to a gene: 12. CDR3 coding DNA: TGCGCCAGCAGCTCCGACCGGCAGGGAGGGGTCCAAGAGACCCAGTACTTC. It is translated as CASSSDRQGGVQETQYF.

This clonotype was counted only a few times. V is TRBV6-5 and J is TRBJ1-2; D remains ambiguous. The V end lost 11 bases, the J end lost 4 bases, and 8 bases lay between the germline ends. CDR1 and CDR2 from the germline V gene are MNHEY and SVGAGI. The CDR3 has 10 amino acids. This CDR3 is CARAVYGYTF. The CDR3, as DNA: TGTGCCCGCGCTGTCTATGGCTACACCTTC.

The chain carries TRBV5-6 and TRBJ1-5; a weak D match, TRBD1 (5 bases). V lost 3 bases and J lost 5, with 6 bases in between. The CDR3 is 12 amino acids. Germline assignment: CDR1 SGHDT and CDR2 YYEEEE. This chain's CDR3 is CASSSTDQPQHF. The CDR3 nucleotides read TGTGCCAGCAGCTCGACAGATCAGCCCCAGCATTTT.